The text below deals with one TCR beta chain. The antigen remains unidentified. Vbeta (60) and Jbeta (13) primers were used in the PCR. Original methodology: An analysis performed later counted about 80 million unique TCR beta chains (approximately 11 million of them shared). The repertoire was sequenced with immunoSEQ multiplex PCR; TCRdb's copy has only in-frame clones and lacks some. V, J and clone size reflect that table, while D and trimming were determined from the DNA. The sample includes around 190,000 clones, about four fifths seen only once; the top ten take about 5%. The data derive from a study of cytomegalovirus exposure and HLA in healthy donors. Findings of the study overall: The analysis excluded some indistinguishable V segments, including TRBV6-2 and TRBV6-3. Roughly uniform sequencing depth across donors was assumed, possibly incorrectly.

Germline CDR1 is LGHNA and CDR2 is YNFKEQ. V lost 0 bases and J lost 0, with 6 bases in between. The CDR3 has 15 amino acids. Input material: PBMCs. The receptor was derived from a man aged 25 to 45 in good health and CMV-seropositive. The chain is built from TRBV4-2 and TRBJ1-3, with TRBD1 as a possible D gene (5 bases). CDR3 amino acids: CASSQDQGSGNTIYF. CDR3 nucleotide sequence: TGTGCCAGCAGCCAAGATCAGGGCTCTGGAAACACCATATATTTT.